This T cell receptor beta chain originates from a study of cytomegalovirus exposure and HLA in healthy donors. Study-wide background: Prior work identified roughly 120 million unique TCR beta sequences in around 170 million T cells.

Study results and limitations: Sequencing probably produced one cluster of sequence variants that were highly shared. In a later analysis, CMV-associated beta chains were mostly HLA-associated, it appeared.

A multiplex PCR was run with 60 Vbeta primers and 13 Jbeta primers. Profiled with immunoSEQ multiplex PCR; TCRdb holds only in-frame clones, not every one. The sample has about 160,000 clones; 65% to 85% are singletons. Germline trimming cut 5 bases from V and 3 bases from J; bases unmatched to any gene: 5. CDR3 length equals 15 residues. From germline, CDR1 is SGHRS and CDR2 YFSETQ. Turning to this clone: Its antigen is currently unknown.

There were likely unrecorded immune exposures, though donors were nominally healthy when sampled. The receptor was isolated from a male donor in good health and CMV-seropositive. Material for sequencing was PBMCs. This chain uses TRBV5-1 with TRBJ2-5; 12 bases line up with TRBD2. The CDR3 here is CASSLRLAGEETQYF. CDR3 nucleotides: TGCGCCAGCAGTCTACGACTAGCGGGAGAAGAGACCCAGTACTTC. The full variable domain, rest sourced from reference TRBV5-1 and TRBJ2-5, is KAGVTQTPRYLIKTRGQQVTLSCSPISGHRSVSWYQQTPGQGLQFLFEYFSETQRNKGNFPGRFSGRQFSNSRSEMNVSTLELGDSALYLCASSLRLAGEETQYFGPGTRLLVL.